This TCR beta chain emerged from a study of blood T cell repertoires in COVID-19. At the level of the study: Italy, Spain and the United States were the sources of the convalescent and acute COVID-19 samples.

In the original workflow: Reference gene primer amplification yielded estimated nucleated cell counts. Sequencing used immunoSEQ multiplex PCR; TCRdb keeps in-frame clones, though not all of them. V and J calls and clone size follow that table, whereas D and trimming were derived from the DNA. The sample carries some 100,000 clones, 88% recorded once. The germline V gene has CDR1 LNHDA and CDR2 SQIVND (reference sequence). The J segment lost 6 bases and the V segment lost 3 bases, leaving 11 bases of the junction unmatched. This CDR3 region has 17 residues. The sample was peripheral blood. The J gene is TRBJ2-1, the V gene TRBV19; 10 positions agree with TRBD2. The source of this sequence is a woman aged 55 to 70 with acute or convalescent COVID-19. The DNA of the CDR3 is TGTGCCAGTAGTATCAGATCTAGCGGGAGCGCCTTCAATGAGCAGTTCTTC. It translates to CASSIRSSGSAFNEQFF. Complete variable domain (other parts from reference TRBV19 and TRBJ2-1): DGGITQSPKYLFRKEGQNVTLSCEQNLNHDAMYWYRQDPGQGLRLIYYSQIVNDFQKGDIAEGYSVSREKKESFPLTVTSAQKNPTAFYLCASSIRSSGSAFNEQFFGPGTRLTVL.